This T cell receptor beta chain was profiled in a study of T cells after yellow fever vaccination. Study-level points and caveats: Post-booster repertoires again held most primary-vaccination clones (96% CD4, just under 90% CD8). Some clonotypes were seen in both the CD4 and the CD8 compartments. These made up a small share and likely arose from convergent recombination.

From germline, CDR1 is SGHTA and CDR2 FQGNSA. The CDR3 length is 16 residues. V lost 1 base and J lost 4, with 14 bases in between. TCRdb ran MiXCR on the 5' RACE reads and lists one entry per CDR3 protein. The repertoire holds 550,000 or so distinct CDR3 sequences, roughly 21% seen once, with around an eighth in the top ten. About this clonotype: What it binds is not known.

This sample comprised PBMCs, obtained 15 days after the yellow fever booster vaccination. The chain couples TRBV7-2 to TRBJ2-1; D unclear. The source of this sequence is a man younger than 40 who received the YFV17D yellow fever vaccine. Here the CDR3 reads CASSLEVSSTYNEQFF. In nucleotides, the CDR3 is TGTGCCAGCAGCTTAGAGGTTAGCTCAACATACAATGAGCAGTTCTTC.